The rows below give T cell receptor beta chains drawn from one sample of a study of beta chain features in type 1 diabetes. TCRdb's copy holds only in-frame clones and misses some; the assay was immunoSEQ multiplex PCR. Of around 150,000 clones in the sample, around 10% are singletons; the top ten hold more than 0.4%. The sequenced sample was central memory CD4+ T cells from blood. The receptors here all came from a man aged 25 to 45 with type 1 diabetes. The CDR3 runs from the conserved cysteine through the conserved F or W. D genes are given only for firm matches. Expanded clones get a size class; other rows say once, few or many, or leave the size out.

clone_size,d_call,j_call,v_call,cdr3_nt,cdr3_aa
-,-,TRBJ1-1,TRBV5-5,TGTGCCAGCAGCTTGAGGAGGTACACTGAAGCTTTCTTT,CASSLRRYTEAFF
-,-,TRBJ2-7,TRBV5-1,TGCGCCAGCAGCTTGAACTCCAACGAGCAGTACTTC,CASSLNSNEQYF
few,-,TRBJ2-7,TRBV28,TGTGCCAGCTTCAGGCTTAATAACCGTTACGAGCAGTACTTC,CASFRLNNRYEQYF
-,-,TRBJ2-5,TRBV28,TGTGCCAGCAGTTCTGCGGGGGCGGGAGCCCAAGAGACCCAGTACTTC,CASSSAGAGAQETQYF
few,TRBD2,TRBJ2-7,TRBV7-8,TGTGCCAGCAGCCCCACCCGGACTAGCGGGAGTAGGGAGCAGTACTTC,CASSPTRTSGSREQYF
few,-,TRBJ2-1,TRBV19,TGTGCCAGTCGGGAACGCGGAGGCAATGAGCAGTTCTTC,CASRERGGNEQFF
-,TRBD1,TRBJ2-7,TRBV18,TGTGCCAGCTCACCAGGGACAGTCTACGAGCAGTACTTC,CASSPGTVYEQYF
few,TRBD1,TRBJ2-1,TRBV7-2,TGTGCCAGCAGCTCTGACCGACAGGGTTTCTACAATGAGCAGTTCTTC,CASSSDRQGFYNEQFF
few,-,TRBJ2-7,TRBV7-2,TGTGCCAGCAGCCCCGGGACTCTGTCCTACGAGCAGTACTTC,CASSPGTLSYEQYF
-,-,TRBJ2-7,TRBV28,TGTGCCAGCAGTACCCTCGGGGACGAGCAGTACTTC,CASSTLGDEQYF
-,TRBD1,TRBJ2-4,TRBV7-2,TGTGCCAGCAGCGGCGGGACAGGTATAGCCAAAAACATTCAGTACTTC,CASSGGTGIAKNIQYF
-,-,TRBJ2-5,TRBV27,TGTGCCAGCAGTTCCCCCGGCAGGCAACCACGCCGGGAGACCCAGTACTTC,CASSSPGRQPRRETQYF
few,-,TRBJ2-1,TRBV19,TGTGCCAGTAGTGAACTCACCGGGACAAGGAACAATGAGCAGTTCTTC,CASSELTGTRNNEQFF
few,TRBD1,TRBJ2-5,TRBV28,TGTGCCAGCAGTTTGACCAGGGGGTTTGGGGAGACCCAGTACTTC,CASSLTRGFGETQYF
-,TRBD1,TRBJ2-7,TRBV4-3,TGCGCCAGCAGCAAAGACAGGGTTAGGCCCGAGCAGTACTTC,CASSKDRVRPEQYF
-,-,TRBJ1-1,TRBV30,TGTGCCTGGAGTGTACAGGGACGGGAAGCTTTCTTT,CAWSVQGREAFF
few,TRBD1,TRBJ2-7,TRBV19,TGTGCCAGTAGTACGGACAGGGGGCCCTACGAGCAGTACTTC,CASSTDRGPYEQYF
-,-,TRBJ2-1,TRBV15,TGTGCCACCAGCAGAGACCTCCTCAATGAGCAGTTCTTC,CATSRDLLNEQFF
-,-,TRBJ2-7,TRBV19,TGTGCCAGTAGTATCTGGGACTCCGCCTACGAGCAGTACTTC,CASSIWDSAYEQYF
-,TRBD1,TRBJ2-2,TRBV5-4,TGTGCCAGCAGCCGGGGACAGGGAAACACCGGGGAGCTGTTTTTT,CASSRGQGNTGELFF
-,TRBD2,TRBJ2-5,TRBV4-3,TGCGCCAGCAGCCAAGAGGAGCTAGCGGGAGGTCAGGAGACCCAGTACTTC,CASSQEELAGGQETQYF
-,TRBD1,TRBJ2-7,TRBV18,TGTGCCAGCTCCCAAGGGACAGGGGGCGAGCAGTACTTC,CASSQGTGGEQYF
few,-,TRBJ1-3,TRBV9,TGTGCCAGCAGCGTAGCCTCCCAGGGAACTGGAAACACCATATATTTT,CASSVASQGTGNTIYF
-,-,TRBJ2-3,TRBV4-2,TGTGCCAGCAGCCTTACGCAAGGGGGAAGCGCAGATACGCAGTATTTT,CASSLTQGGSADTQYF